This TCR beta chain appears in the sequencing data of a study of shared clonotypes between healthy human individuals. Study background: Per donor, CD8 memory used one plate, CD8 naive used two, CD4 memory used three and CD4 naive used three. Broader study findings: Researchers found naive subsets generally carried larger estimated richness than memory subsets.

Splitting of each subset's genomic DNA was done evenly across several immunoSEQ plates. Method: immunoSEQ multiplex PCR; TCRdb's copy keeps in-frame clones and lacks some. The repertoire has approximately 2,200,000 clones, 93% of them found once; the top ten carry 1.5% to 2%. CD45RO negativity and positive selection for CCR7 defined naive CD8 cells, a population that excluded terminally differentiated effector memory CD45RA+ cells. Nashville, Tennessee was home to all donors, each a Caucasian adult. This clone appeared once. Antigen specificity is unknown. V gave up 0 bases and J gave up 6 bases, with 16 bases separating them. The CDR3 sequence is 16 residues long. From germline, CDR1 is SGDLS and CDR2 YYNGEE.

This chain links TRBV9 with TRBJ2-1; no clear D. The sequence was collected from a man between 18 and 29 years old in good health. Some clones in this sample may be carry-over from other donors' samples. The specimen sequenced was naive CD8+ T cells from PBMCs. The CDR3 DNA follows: TGTGCCAGCAGCGTAGCTAGAACCTTCGACCCCAATGAGCAGTTCTTC. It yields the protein CASSVARTFDPNEQFF.